What follows are 4 T cell receptor beta chains derived from one specimen sequenced in a study of blood T cell repertoires in COVID-19. Data came from immunoSEQ multiplex PCR; TCRdb stores just in-frame clones and leaves some out. The table has about 200,000 clones, 82% seen once. The sample consisted of peripheral blood. The receptors were gathered from a human donor with acute or convalescent COVID-19. The donor label of this sample is uncertain.

The rearrangement links TRBV18 to TRBJ2-7, with a tentative D call TRBD2 (6 bases). V was shortened by 6 bases and J by 6 bases, with 15 bases between the two germline ends. CDR1 and CDR2 from the germline V gene are KGHSH and LQKENI. This CDR3 is built from 13 residues. CDR3 coding DNA: TGTGCCAGCTCGCTAGAGACTAGGAGCGAGCAGTACTTC. It codes for CASSLETRSEQYF.

The chain is built from TRBV27 and TRBJ2-7; 8 nucleotides line up with TRBD1. This CDR3 is 16 amino acids long. Germline CDR1 MNHEY, CDR2 SMNVEV (reference sequence). With 5 bases clipped from V and 4 bases from J, the junction kept 13 bases outside the gene matches. CDR3 amino acids: CASSLMVAGGSYEQYF. In nucleotides, the CDR3 is TGTGCCAGCAGTCTGATGGTGGCAGGGGGCTCATACGAGCAGTACTTC.

CDR3 nucleotide sequence: TGTGCCAGCAGTTACGTGGGCAGGGGGACCCAAGAGACCCAGTACTTC. This encodes CASSYVGRGTQETQYF. The chain is built from TRBV6-2 or TRBV6-3 and TRBJ2-5; 7 nucleotides line up with TRBD1. Germline CDR1 reads MNHEY; CDR2 reads SVGEGT. After removal of 2 bases from V and 1 base from J, the junction contained 7 bases not matched to a gene. This CDR3 has 16 residues.

The V and J genes are TRBV10-1 and TRBJ2-3, with TRBD1 identical over 11 bases. CDR1 WNHNN and CDR2 SYGVQD come from the germline V gene (reference sequence). This CDR3 is built from 15 residues. V lost 7 bases and J lost 3; bases outside the gene matches: 6. In DNA, the CDR3 is TGCGCCAGCAATTCCGGGACAGGGGGGACAGATACGCAGTATTTT. Amino acid sequence: CASNSGTGGTDTQYF.